Listed below are T cell receptor beta chains from one sample, sequenced in a study of blood T cell repertoires in COVID-19. Clones were read by immunoSEQ multiplex PCR, and TCRdb kept only the in-frame ones, dropping some. The sample shows about 130,000 clones, approximately 84% of them seen only once. The sequencing input was peripheral blood. The receptors stem from a human donor in a cohort sampled during active COVID-19. Each CDR3 is given with its conserved first and last residue. Each record gives: V gene, D gene, clone size, J gene, CDR3 protein, CDR3 DNA. The D gene is left open where the match is weak. Only part of the rows carry a size: once, few, many, or a class if the clone is expanded.

v_call: TRBV11-2
d_call: -
clone_size: -
j_call: TRBJ2-2
cdr3_aa: CASSLERGTGELFF
cdr3_nt: TGTGCCAGCAGCTTAGAGCGGGGCACCGGGGAGCTGTTTTTT

v_call: TRBV23-1
d_call: TRBD1
clone_size: few
j_call: TRBJ1-5
cdr3_aa: CASSQSGTDSNQPQHF
cdr3_nt: TGCGCCAGCAGTCAATCGGGGACAGATAGCAATCAGCCCCAGCATTTT

v_call: TRBV4-1
d_call: TRBD1
clone_size: -
j_call: TRBJ1-2
cdr3_aa: CASSQATPGTGVYGYTF
cdr3_nt: TGCGCCAGCAGCCAAGCAACGCCCGGGACAGGGGTCTATGGCTACACCTTC

v_call: TRBV30
d_call: TRBD2
clone_size: -
j_call: TRBJ2-5
cdr3_aa: CACSVLAGGETQYF
cdr3_nt: TGTGCCTGCTCGGTTCTAGCGGGGGGCGAGACCCAGTACTTC

v_call: TRBV27
d_call: -
clone_size: -
j_call: TRBJ2-2
cdr3_aa: CASSLRGSGELFF
cdr3_nt: TGTGCCAGCAGTCTCAGGGGATCCGGGGAGCTGTTTTTT

v_call: TRBV6-5
d_call: -
clone_size: -
j_call: TRBJ1-2
cdr3_aa: CASSYRQALGDYTF
cdr3_nt: TGTGCCAGCAGTTACAGGCAGGCTCTAGGGGACTACACCTTC

v_call: TRBV3-1/TRBV3-2
d_call: TRBD1
clone_size: -
j_call: TRBJ1-4
cdr3_aa: CASSPPTGGVEKLFF
cdr3_nt: TGTGCCAGCAGCCCACCGACAGGGGGTGTTGAAAAACTGTTTTTT

v_call: TRBV5-1
d_call: TRBD1
clone_size: -
j_call: TRBJ2-1
cdr3_aa: CASSIGQGNNEQFF
cdr3_nt: TGCGCCAGCAGCATAGGACAGGGTAACAATGAGCAGTTCTTC

v_call: TRBV25-1
d_call: TRBD1
clone_size: -
j_call: TRBJ1-2
cdr3_aa: CASSALGQGAVYGYTF
cdr3_nt: TGTGCCAGCAGTGCGTTGGGACAGGGGGCGGTCTATGGCTACACCTTC

v_call: TRBV21-1
d_call: -
clone_size: -
j_call: TRBJ2-3
cdr3_aa: CASSKGRGGTDTQYF
cdr3_nt: TGTGCCAGCAGCAAGGGCCGGGGTGGGACAGATACGCAGTATTTT

v_call: TRBV4-1
d_call: TRBD2
clone_size: -
j_call: TRBJ2-3
cdr3_aa: CASSQLAGGPATDTQYF
cdr3_nt: TGCGCCAGCAGCCAACTAGCGGGGGGGCCGGCGACAGATACGCAGTATTTT

v_call: TRBV7-9
d_call: -
clone_size: -
j_call: TRBJ2-5
cdr3_aa: CASSLFGGGETQYF
cdr3_nt: TGTGCCAGCAGCTTGTTTGGGGGCGGGGAGACCCAGTACTTC

v_call: TRBV11-3
d_call: -
clone_size: -
j_call: TRBJ2-1
cdr3_aa: CASSLDPGLENEQFF
cdr3_nt: TGTGCCAGCAGCTTAGACCCCGGACTGGAGAATGAGCAGTTCTTC

v_call: TRBV5-4
d_call: -
clone_size: -
j_call: TRBJ1-5
cdr3_aa: CASSPGRGSNQPQHF
cdr3_nt: TGTGCCAGCAGCCCCGGACGGGGAAGCAATCAGCCCCAGCATTTT

v_call: TRBV20-1
d_call: TRBD1
clone_size: -
j_call: TRBJ2-5
cdr3_aa: CSASLRQGKTQYF
cdr3_nt: TGCAGTGCTAGTTTACGACAGGGAAAGACCCAGTACTTC

v_call: TRBV7-9
d_call: TRBD1
clone_size: -
j_call: TRBJ1-5
cdr3_aa: CASSFGQGENQPQHF
cdr3_nt: TGTGCCAGCAGCTTTGGACAGGGCGAAAATCAGCCCCAGCATTTT

v_call: TRBV7-6
d_call: -
clone_size: -
j_call: TRBJ2-3
cdr3_aa: CASSLALSGRNTQYF
cdr3_nt: TGTGCCAGCAGCTTAGCGCTAAGTGGGCGAAATACGCAGTATTTT

v_call: TRBV14
d_call: TRBD1
clone_size: -
j_call: TRBJ1-4
cdr3_aa: CASSPTGVNEKLFF
cdr3_nt: TGTGCCAGCAGTCCGACAGGGGTTAATGAAAAACTGTTTTTT

v_call: TRBV30
d_call: -
clone_size: -
j_call: TRBJ2-3
cdr3_aa: CAWSVQGHITDTQYF
cdr3_nt: TGTGCCTGGAGTGTACAGGGACACATCACAGATACGCAGTATTTT

v_call: TRBV27
d_call: -
clone_size: -
j_call: TRBJ2-7
cdr3_aa: CASMNRAYEQYF
cdr3_nt: TGTGCCAGCATGAACAGGGCCTACGAGCAGTACTTC

v_call: TRBV29-1
d_call: TRBD1
clone_size: -
j_call: TRBJ2-7
cdr3_aa: CSVEGQLYEQYF
cdr3_nt: TGCAGCGTTGAGGGACAGCTCTACGAGCAGTACTTC

v_call: TRBV18
d_call: TRBD1
clone_size: -
j_call: TRBJ1-1
cdr3_aa: CASSQRQGAGTEAFF
cdr3_nt: TGTGCCAGCTCACAACGACAGGGGGCCGGAACTGAAGCTTTCTTT

v_call: TRBV5-4
d_call: TRBD1
clone_size: few
j_call: TRBJ1-2
cdr3_aa: CASSVDRGRLLYGYTF
cdr3_nt: TGTGCCAGCAGCGTGGACAGGGGGCGCCTCCTTTATGGCTACACCTTC

v_call: TRBV9
d_call: TRBD2
clone_size: -
j_call: TRBJ2-3
cdr3_aa: CASSVEGGRADTQYF
cdr3_nt: TGTGCCAGCAGCGTAGAGGGAGGGCGGGCAGATACGCAGTATTTT

v_call: TRBV19
d_call: -
clone_size: once
j_call: TRBJ2-1
cdr3_aa: CASSIPPGDNEQFF
cdr3_nt: TGTGCCAGTAGTATTCCCCCGGGGGACAATGAGCAGTTCTTC

v_call: TRBV19
d_call: TRBD2
clone_size: -
j_call: TRBJ2-1
cdr3_aa: CASSFAFTSGSDEQFF
cdr3_nt: TGTGCCAGTAGCTTCGCCTTTACTAGCGGGTCCGATGAGCAGTTCTTC

v_call: TRBV24-1
d_call: -
clone_size: -
j_call: TRBJ1-6
cdr3_aa: CATRSCAGTLRGPLHF
cdr3_nt: TGTGCCACCAGATCCTGTGCGGGAACGTTAAGAGGGCCCCTCCACTTT

v_call: TRBV4-1
d_call: TRBD2
clone_size: -
j_call: TRBJ2-7
cdr3_aa: CASSQYAEAGRAYEQYF
cdr3_nt: TGCGCCAGCAGCCAGTACGCCGAAGCGGGGAGAGCCTACGAGCAGTACTTC

v_call: TRBV4-2
d_call: -
clone_size: once
j_call: TRBJ2-6
cdr3_aa: CASRMGLSGANVLTF
cdr3_nt: TGTGCCAGCAGAATGGGCCTCTCTGGGGCCAACGTCCTGACTTTC

v_call: TRBV19
d_call: -
clone_size: -
j_call: TRBJ2-2
cdr3_aa: CASSNLGTSNTGELFF
cdr3_nt: TGTGCCAGTAGTAACCTCGGGACAAGCAACACCGGGGAGCTGTTTTTT

v_call: TRBV3-1/TRBV3-2
d_call: -
clone_size: -
j_call: TRBJ1-1
cdr3_aa: CASSLTGGGRTEAFF
cdr3_nt: TGTGCCAGCAGCCTTACGGGCGGGGGTCGGACTGAAGCTTTCTTT

v_call: TRBV9
d_call: TRBD1
clone_size: -
j_call: TRBJ1-1
cdr3_aa: CASSVGTGEAFF
cdr3_nt: TGTGCCAGCAGCGTAGGGACAGGTGAAGCTTTCTTT

v_call: TRBV19
d_call: TRBD1
clone_size: -
j_call: TRBJ1-6
cdr3_aa: CASSTLSGTDGNSPLHF
cdr3_nt: TGTGCCAGTAGTACCCTTTCCGGGACAGACGGTAATTCACCCCTCCACTTT

v_call: TRBV13
d_call: TRBD1
clone_size: -
j_call: TRBJ2-2
cdr3_aa: CASRVTGSTGELFF
cdr3_nt: TGTGCCAGCAGGGTGACAGGGTCCACCGGGGAGCTGTTTTTT

v_call: TRBV9
d_call: TRBD2
clone_size: few
j_call: TRBJ2-3
cdr3_aa: CASSFLAVSTDTQYF
cdr3_nt: TGTGCCAGCAGCTTTCTAGCGGTGAGCACAGATACGCAGTATTTT

v_call: TRBV6-6
d_call: -
clone_size: -
j_call: TRBJ1-6
cdr3_aa: CASSYAGNYNSPLHF
cdr3_nt: TGTGCCAGCAGCTATGCGGGCAACTATAATTCACCCCTCCACTTT

v_call: TRBV3-1/TRBV3-2
d_call: -
clone_size: -
j_call: TRBJ1-2
cdr3_aa: CASSQDLGPNYGYTF
cdr3_nt: TGTGCCAGCAGCCAAGATCTAGGCCCAAACTATGGCTACACCTTC

v_call: TRBV14
d_call: -
clone_size: -
j_call: TRBJ2-7
cdr3_aa: CASSPMAPGEQYF
cdr3_nt: TGTGCCAGCAGCCCCATGGCTCCGGGGGAGCAGTACTTC

v_call: TRBV9
d_call: -
clone_size: -
j_call: TRBJ1-2
cdr3_aa: CASSVWQNYGYTF
cdr3_nt: TGTGCCAGCAGCGTATGGCAGAACTATGGCTACACCTTC

v_call: TRBV19
d_call: -
clone_size: -
j_call: TRBJ1-5
cdr3_aa: CASSIDAVYSNQPQHF
cdr3_nt: TGTGCCAGTAGTATAGATGCAGTTTATAGCAATCAGCCCCAGCATTTT

v_call: TRBV5-1
d_call: -
clone_size: -
j_call: TRBJ2-1
cdr3_aa: CASSPPQSYNEQFF
cdr3_nt: TGCGCCAGCAGCCCCCCGCAGTCCTACAATGAGCAGTTCTTC

v_call: TRBV30
d_call: -
clone_size: -
j_call: TRBJ1-5
cdr3_aa: CAWSTLGGNQPQHF
cdr3_nt: TGTGCCTGGAGTACTTTGGGAGGAAATCAGCCCCAGCATTTT

v_call: TRBV7-8
d_call: -
clone_size: -
j_call: TRBJ1-6
cdr3_aa: CASSFEGGVILPLHF
cdr3_nt: TGTGCCAGCAGCTTCGAAGGAGGGGTAATTCTGCCCCTCCACTTT

v_call: TRBV27
d_call: TRBD1
clone_size: -
j_call: TRBJ2-6
cdr3_aa: CASSTRGTGGSRANVLTF
cdr3_nt: TGTGCCAGCAGTACACGCGGGACAGGGGGCTCTAGGGCCAACGTCCTGACTTTC

v_call: TRBV5-5
d_call: -
clone_size: -
j_call: TRBJ1-2
cdr3_aa: CASSFNPGSGYTF
cdr3_nt: TGTGCCAGCAGCTTTAATCCGGGGAGCGGCTACACCTTC

v_call: TRBV5-1
d_call: -
clone_size: -
j_call: TRBJ1-6
cdr3_aa: CASRYGIPPPENSPLHF
cdr3_nt: TGCGCCAGCAGGTACGGGATACCACCTCCTGAGAATTCACCCCTCCACTTT

v_call: TRBV15
d_call: -
clone_size: -
j_call: TRBJ2-3
cdr3_aa: CATSGRTGRADTQYF
cdr3_nt: TGTGCCACCAGCGGGAGAACTGGTCGTGCAGATACGCAGTATTTT

v_call: TRBV30
d_call: TRBD1
clone_size: -
j_call: TRBJ1-1
cdr3_aa: CAWSSGTGKRSANTEAFF
cdr3_nt: TGTGCCTGGAGTTCCGGGACAGGGAAGCGAAGCGCGAACACTGAAGCTTTCTTT

v_call: TRBV5-6
d_call: -
clone_size: -
j_call: TRBJ2-1
cdr3_aa: CASSFQRFGYNEQFF
cdr3_nt: TGTGCCAGCAGCTTTCAGAGGTTCGGCTACAATGAGCAGTTCTTC

v_call: TRBV28
d_call: -
clone_size: -
j_call: TRBJ1-1
cdr3_aa: CASSLGKGEKAFF
cdr3_nt: TGTGCCAGCAGTTTAGGGAAGGGGGAGAAAGCTTTCTTT

v_call: TRBV3-1/TRBV3-2
d_call: -
clone_size: -
j_call: TRBJ1-2
cdr3_aa: CASSQDKQDRGNYGYTF
cdr3_nt: TGTGCCAGCAGCCAAGATAAGCAGGACCGGGGGAACTATGGCTACACCTTC

v_call: TRBV6-5
d_call: -
clone_size: -
j_call: TRBJ2-7
cdr3_aa: CASSSPPDEQYF
cdr3_nt: TGTGCCAGCAGTTCCCCCCCGGACGAGCAGTACTTC

v_call: TRBV7-9
d_call: TRBD2
clone_size: few
j_call: TRBJ2-7
cdr3_aa: CASSLRWGGVNEQYF
cdr3_nt: TGTGCCAGCAGCTTAAGGTGGGGGGGTGTGAACGAGCAGTACTTC

v_call: TRBV2
d_call: -
clone_size: -
j_call: TRBJ1-1
cdr3_aa: CASRAKVEGTEAFF
cdr3_nt: TGTGCCAGCAGGGCCAAGGTAGAGGGCACTGAAGCTTTCTTT

v_call: TRBV27
d_call: -
clone_size: -
j_call: TRBJ2-7
cdr3_aa: CASSLRVDSYEQYF
cdr3_nt: TGTGCCAGCAGTTTACGGGTGGACAGCTACGAGCAGTACTTC

v_call: TRBV25-1
d_call: TRBD1
clone_size: many
j_call: TRBJ2-7
cdr3_aa: CASRGGQGENSYEQYF
cdr3_nt: TGTGCCAGCAGGGGGGGACAGGGGGAAAACTCCTACGAGCAGTACTTC

v_call: TRBV5-1
d_call: -
clone_size: -
j_call: TRBJ1-4
cdr3_aa: CASSGGKPGEKLFF
cdr3_nt: TGCGCCAGCAGCGGTGGGAAACCAGGGGAAAAACTGTTTTTT